The entry below gives a single TCR beta chain sequence along with its context. Per the original methods: Amplification with reference gene primers provided the estimates of nucleated cell counts. TCRdb keeps only in-frame clones here, not all; method: immunoSEQ multiplex PCR. V and J calls and clone size are those listed in that table; D and trimming were worked out from the DNA. The data contain 150,000 to 200,000 clones, approximately 82% of them singletons. This entry comes from a study of blood T cell repertoires in COVID-19. In the study overall: Italy, Spain and the United States were the sources of the convalescent and acute COVID-19 samples. Nucleic acid was either cDNA or gDNA, and it came from T cells, B-cell-depleted T cells, or PBMCs.

The CDR3 is 14 residues long. The ends were cut back, 7 bases at V and 3 bases at J, with 13 bases in the middle. CDR1 and CDR2 from the germline V gene are MNHEY and SVGAGI. Sequenced material: peripheral blood. The source of this sequence is a woman older than 75 with active or convalescent COVID-19. The rearrangement uses TRBV6-5 and TRBJ2-1; weak D call: TRBD2 (6 bases). In DNA, the CDR3 is TGTGCCAGCACCGACGGGGGAAACTACAATGAGCAGTTCTTC. Translating gives CASTDGGNYNEQFF.